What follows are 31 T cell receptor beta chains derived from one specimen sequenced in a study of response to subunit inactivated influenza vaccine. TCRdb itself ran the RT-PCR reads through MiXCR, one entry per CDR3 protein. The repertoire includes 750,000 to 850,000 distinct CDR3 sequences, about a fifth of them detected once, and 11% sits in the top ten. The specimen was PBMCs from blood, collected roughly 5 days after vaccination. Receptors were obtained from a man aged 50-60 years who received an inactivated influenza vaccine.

The DNA of the CDR3 is TGCGCCAGCTTCCAGGGGGGCACAGATACGCAGTATTTT. Translated: CASFQGGTDTQYF. V and J are TRBV5-1 and TRBJ2-3; the match to TRBD1 covers 7 bases. With 7 bases clipped from V and 1 base from J, the junction kept 3 bases outside the gene matches. Per the germline V gene, CDR1 is SGHRS and CDR2 is YFSETQ. The CDR3 is made up of 13 amino acids.

The DNA of the CDR3 is TGTGCCAGCAGTCCAGGACGGACCCCTGGGCAGTACTTC. This sequence encodes CASSPGRTPGQYF. The chain combines TRBV12-3 or TRBV12-4 with TRBJ2-7; no clear D gene. This CDR3 has 13 amino acids. Trimming took off 5 bases at V and 9 bases at J, with 17 bases between the two ends.

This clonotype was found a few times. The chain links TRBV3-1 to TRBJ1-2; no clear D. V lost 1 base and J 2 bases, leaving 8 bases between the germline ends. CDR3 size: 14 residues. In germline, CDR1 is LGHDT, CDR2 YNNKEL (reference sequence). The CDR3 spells CASSQGRRNYGYTF. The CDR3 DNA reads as TGTGCCAGCAGCCAAGGGCGCCGGAACTATGGCTACACCTTC.

CDR3 residues: CASSAQGLHQPQHF. In DNA, the CDR3 is TGTGCCAGCAGTGCACAGGGACTGCATCAGCCCCAGCATTTT. The V gene is TRBV25-1, the J gene TRBJ1-5; TRBD1 is a possible D gene (6 bases). The CDR3 runs to 14 residues. V was shortened by 4 bases and J by 5 bases, with 12 bases between the two germline ends. Germline loops: CDR1 MGHDK, CDR2 SYGVNS.

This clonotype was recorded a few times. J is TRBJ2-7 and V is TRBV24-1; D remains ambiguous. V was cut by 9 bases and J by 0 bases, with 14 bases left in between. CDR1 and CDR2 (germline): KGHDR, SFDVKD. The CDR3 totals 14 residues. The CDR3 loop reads CATAVGTSSYEQYF. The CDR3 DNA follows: TGTGCCACCGCGGTAGGCACGAGCTCCTACGAGCAGTACTTC.

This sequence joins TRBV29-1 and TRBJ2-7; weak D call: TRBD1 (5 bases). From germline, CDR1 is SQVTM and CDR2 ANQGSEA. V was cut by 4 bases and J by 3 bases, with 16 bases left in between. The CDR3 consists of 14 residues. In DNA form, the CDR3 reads TGCAGCGTTGTGGGAAGGGGTGGGGACTACGAGCAGTACTTC. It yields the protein CSVVGRGGDYEQYF.

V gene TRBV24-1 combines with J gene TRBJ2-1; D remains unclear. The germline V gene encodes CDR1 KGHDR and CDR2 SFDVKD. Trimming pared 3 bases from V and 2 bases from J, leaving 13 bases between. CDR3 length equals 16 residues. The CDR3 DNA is TGTGCCACCAGTGATCGTACAGTGGTGACCTACAATGAGCAGTTCTTC. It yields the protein CATSDRTVVTYNEQFF.

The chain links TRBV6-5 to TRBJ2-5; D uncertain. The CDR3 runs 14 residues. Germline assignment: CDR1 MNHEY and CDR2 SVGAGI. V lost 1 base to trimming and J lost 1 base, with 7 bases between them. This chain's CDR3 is CASSYFASQETQYF. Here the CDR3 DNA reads TGTGCCAGCAGTTACTTCGCCAGCCAAGAGACCCAGTACTTC.

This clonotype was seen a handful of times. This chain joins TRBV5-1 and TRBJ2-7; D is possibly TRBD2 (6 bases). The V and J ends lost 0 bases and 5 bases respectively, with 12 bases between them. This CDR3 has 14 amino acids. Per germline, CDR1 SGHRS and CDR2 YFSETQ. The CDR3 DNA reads TGCGCCAGCAGCTTGGCAGGAGGGTGGGACGAGCAGTACTTC. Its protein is CASSLAGGWDEQYF. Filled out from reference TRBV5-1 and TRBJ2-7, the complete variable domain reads KAGVTQTPRYLIKTRGQQVTLSCSPISGHRSVSWYQQTPGQGLQFLFEYFSETQRNKGNFPGRFSGRQFSNSRSEMNVSTLELGDSALYLCASSLAGGWDEQYFGPGTRLTVT.

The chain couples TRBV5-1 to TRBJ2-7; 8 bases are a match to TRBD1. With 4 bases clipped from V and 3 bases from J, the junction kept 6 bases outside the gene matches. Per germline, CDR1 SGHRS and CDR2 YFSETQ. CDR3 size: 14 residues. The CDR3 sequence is CASSKTGAGYEQYF. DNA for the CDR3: TGCGCCAGCAGCAAGACAGGGGCAGGCTACGAGCAGTACTTC.

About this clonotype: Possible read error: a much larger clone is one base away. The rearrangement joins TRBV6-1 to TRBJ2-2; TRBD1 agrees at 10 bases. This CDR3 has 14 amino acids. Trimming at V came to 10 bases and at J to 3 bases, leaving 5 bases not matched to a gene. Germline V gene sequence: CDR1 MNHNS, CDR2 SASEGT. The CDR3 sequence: CAIGGQGYTGELFF. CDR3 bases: TGTGCCATAGGGGGACAGGGGTACACCGGGGAGCTGTTTTTT.

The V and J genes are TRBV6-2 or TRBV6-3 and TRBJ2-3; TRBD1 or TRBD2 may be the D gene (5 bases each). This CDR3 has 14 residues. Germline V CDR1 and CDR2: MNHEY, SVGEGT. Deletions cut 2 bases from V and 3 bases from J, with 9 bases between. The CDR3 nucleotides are TGTGCCAGCAGTTACCCGGGACGAACAGATACGCAGTATTTT. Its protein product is CASSYPGRTDTQYF.

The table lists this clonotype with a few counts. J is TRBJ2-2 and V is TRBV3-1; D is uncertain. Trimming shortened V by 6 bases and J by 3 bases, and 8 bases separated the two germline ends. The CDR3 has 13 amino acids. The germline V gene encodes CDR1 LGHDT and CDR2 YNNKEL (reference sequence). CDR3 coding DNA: TGTGCCAGCAGTTATACAGACACCGGGGAGCTGTTTTTT. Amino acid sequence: CASSYTDTGELFF.

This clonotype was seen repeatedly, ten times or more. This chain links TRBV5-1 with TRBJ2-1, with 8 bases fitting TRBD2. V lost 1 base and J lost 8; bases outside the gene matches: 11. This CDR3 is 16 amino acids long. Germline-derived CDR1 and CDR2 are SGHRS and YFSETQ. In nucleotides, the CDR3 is TGCGCCAGCAGCTTGTTTAGGACTAGCTCTCCGGATGAGCAGTTCTTC. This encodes CASSLFRTSSPDEQFF.

In DNA form, the CDR3 reads TGTGCCAGCAGCTCAGCTGGAGACTATGGCTACACCTTC. Translation: CASSSAGDYGYTF. The rearrangement uses TRBV7-2 and TRBJ1-2; D call uncertain. The CDR3 totals 13 residues. The V gene lost 4 bases and the J gene lost 3 bases, with 9 bases spanning the gap. Germline V CDR1 and CDR2: SGHTA, FQGNSA.

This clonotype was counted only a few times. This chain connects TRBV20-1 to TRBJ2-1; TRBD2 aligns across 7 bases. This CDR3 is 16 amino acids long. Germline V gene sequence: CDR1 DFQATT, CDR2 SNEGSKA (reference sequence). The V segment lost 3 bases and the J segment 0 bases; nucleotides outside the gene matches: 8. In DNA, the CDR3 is TGCAGTGCTAGCAGGCCTAGCGGAGGCTCCTACAATGAGCAGTTCTTC. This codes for CSASRPSGGSYNEQFF.

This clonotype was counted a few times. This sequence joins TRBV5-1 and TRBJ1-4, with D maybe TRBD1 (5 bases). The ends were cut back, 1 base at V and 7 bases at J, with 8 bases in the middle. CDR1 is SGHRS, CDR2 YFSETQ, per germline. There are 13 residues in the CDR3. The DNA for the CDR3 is TGCGCCAGCAGCTTGCACAGGCTTGAAAAACTGTTTTTT. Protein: CASSLHRLEKLFF. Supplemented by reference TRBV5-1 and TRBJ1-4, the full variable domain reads KAGVTQTPRYLIKTRGQQVTLSCSPISGHRSVSWYQQTPGQGLQFLFEYFSETQRNKGNFPGRFSGRQFSNSRSEMNVSTLELGDSALYLCASSLHRLEKLFFGSGTQLSVL.

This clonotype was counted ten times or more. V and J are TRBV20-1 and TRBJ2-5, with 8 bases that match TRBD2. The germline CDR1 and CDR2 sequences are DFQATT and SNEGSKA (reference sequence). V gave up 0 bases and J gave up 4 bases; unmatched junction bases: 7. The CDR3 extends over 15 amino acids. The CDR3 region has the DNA TGCAGTGCTAGAGATCTGGCGGGGGGCCCAGAGACCCAGTACTTC. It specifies CSARDLAGGPETQYF.

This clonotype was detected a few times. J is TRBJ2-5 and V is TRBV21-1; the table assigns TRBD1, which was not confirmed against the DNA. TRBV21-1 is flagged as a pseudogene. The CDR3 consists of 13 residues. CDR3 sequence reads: CASSKGGVETQYF. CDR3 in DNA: TGTGCCAGCAGCAAAGGAGGGGTAGAGACCCAGTACTTC.

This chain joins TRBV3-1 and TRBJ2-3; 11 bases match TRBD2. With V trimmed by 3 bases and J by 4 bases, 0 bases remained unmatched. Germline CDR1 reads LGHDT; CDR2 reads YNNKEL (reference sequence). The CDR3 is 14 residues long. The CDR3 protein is CASSQGLAADTQYF. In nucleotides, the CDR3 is TGTGCCAGCAGCCAGGGACTAGCGGCAGATACGCAGTATTTT.

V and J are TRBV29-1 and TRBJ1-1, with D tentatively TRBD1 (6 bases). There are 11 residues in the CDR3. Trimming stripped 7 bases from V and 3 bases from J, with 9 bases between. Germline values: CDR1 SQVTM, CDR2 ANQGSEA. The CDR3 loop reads CSGHRDTEAFF. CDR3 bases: TGCAGCGGACACAGGGACACTGAAGCTTTCTTT.

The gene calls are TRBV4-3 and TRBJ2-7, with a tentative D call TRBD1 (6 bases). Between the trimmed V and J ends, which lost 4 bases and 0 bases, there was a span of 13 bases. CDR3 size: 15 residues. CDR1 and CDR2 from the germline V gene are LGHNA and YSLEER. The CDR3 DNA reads TGCGCCAGCAGCCGATTCCTGACAGGCTCCTACGAGCAGTACTTC. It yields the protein CASSRFLTGSYEQYF.

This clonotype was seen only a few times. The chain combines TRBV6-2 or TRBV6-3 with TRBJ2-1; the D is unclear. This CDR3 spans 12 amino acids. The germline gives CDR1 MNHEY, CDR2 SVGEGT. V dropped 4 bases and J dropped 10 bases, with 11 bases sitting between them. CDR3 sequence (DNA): TGTGCCAGCAGTTTCACCATGAGGGAGCAGTTCTTC. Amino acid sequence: CASSFTMREQFF.

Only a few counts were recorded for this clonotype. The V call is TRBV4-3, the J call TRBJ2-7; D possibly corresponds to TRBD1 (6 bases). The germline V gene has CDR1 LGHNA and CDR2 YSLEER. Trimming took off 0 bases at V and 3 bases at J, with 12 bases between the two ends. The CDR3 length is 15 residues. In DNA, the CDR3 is TGCGCCAGCAGCCAAGAAGTGGGACAATTCTACGAGCAGTACTTC. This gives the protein CASSQEVGQFYEQYF.

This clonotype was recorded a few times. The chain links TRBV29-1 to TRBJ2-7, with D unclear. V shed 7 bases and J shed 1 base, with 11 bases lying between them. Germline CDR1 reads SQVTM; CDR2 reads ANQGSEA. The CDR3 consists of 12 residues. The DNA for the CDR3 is TGCAGCGCGATGGACGGATCCTACGAGCAGTACTTC. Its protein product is CSAMDGSYEQYF.

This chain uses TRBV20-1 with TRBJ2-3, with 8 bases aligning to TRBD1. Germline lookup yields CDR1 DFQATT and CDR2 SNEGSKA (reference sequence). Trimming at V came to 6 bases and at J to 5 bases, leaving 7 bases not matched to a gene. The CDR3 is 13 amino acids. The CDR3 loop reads CSAPDRAKDTQYF. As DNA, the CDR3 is TGCAGTGCCCCGGACAGGGCCAAAGATACGCAGTATTTT.

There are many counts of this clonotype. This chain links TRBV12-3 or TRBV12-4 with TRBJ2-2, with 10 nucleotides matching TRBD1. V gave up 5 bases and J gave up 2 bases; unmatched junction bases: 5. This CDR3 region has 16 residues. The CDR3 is CASSQGTGVNTGELFF. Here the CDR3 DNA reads TGTGCCAGCAGTCAAGGGACAGGGGTAAACACCGGGGAGCTGTTTTTT.

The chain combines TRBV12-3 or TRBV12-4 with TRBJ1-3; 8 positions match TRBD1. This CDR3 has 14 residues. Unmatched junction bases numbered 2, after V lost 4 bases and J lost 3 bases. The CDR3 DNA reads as TGTGCCAGCAGTTCGGACAGGGATGGAAACACCATATATTTT. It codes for CASSSDRDGNTIYF.

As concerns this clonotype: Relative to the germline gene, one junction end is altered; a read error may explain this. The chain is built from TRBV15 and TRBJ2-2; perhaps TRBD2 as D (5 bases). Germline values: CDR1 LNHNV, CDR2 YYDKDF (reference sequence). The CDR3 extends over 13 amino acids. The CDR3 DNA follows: TGTGCCACCAGGGACCGAGGTCCCGGGGAGCTGGTTTTT. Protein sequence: CATRDRGPGELVF.

CDR3 bases: TGCGCCAGCAGCCAGGGACAGCTAAGCACAGATACGCAGTATTTT. It encodes CASSQGQLSTDTQYF. V and J are TRBV5-1 and TRBJ2-3; 7 nucleotides align to TRBD1. V was clipped by 4 bases and J by 0 bases; unmatched bases: 5. The CDR3 is 15 residues long. Per the germline V gene, CDR1 is SGHRS and CDR2 is YFSETQ.

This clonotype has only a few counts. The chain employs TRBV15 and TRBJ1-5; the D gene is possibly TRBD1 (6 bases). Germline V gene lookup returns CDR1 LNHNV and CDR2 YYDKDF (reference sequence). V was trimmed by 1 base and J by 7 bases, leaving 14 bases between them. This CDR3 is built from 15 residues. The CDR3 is CATSRVSGGDQPQHF. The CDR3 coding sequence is TGTGCCACCAGCAGAGTGAGTGGGGGCGACCAGCCCCAGCATTTT.